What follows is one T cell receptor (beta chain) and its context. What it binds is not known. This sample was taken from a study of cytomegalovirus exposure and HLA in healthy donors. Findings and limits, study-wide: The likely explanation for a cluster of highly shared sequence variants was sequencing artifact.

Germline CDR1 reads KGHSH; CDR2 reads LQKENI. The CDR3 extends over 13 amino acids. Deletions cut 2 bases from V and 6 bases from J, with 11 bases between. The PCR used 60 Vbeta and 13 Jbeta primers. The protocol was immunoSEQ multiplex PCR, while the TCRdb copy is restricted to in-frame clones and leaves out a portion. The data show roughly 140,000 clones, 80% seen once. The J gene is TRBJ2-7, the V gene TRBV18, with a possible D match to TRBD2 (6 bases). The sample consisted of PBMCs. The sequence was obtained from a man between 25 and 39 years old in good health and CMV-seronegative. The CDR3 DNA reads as TGTGCCAGCTCACCATCCGAGGGAGGCGAGCAGTACTTC. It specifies CASSPSEGGEQYF. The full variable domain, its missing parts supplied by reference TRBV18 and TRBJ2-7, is NAGVMQNPRHLVRRRGQEARLRCSPMKGHSHVYWYRQLPEEGLKFMVYLQKENIIDESGMPKERFSAEFPKEGPSILRIQQVVRGDSAAYFCASSPSEGGEQYFGPGTRLTVT.